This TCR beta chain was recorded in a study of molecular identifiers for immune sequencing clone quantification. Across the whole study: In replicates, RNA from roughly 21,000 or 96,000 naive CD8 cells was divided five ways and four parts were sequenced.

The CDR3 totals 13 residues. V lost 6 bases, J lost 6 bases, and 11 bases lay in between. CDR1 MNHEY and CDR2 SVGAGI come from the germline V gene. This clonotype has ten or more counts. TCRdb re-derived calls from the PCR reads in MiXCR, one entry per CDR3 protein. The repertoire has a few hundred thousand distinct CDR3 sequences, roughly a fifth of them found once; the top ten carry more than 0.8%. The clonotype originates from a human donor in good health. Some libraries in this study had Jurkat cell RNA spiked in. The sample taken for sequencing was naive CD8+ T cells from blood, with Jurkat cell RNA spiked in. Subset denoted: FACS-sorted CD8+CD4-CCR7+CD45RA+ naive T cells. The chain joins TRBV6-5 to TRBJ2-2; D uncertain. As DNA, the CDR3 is TGTGCCAGCAGCAACTCTGTTCCCGGGGAGCTGTTTTTT. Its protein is CASSNSVPGELFF.